The 25 T cell receptor beta chains given below trace back to one sample, sequenced in a study of molecular identifiers for immune sequencing clone quantification. TCRdb reprocessed the PCR reads via MiXCR and lists one record per CDR3 protein. The sample carries 97,000 or so distinct CDR3 sequences, 20% to 30% recorded once. The sequenced sample was naive CD8+ T cells from blood, with Jurkat cell RNA spiked in. Subset here: FACS-sorted CD8+CD4-CCR7+CD45RA+ naive T cells. These receptors all come from a human donor in good health. Some libraries in this study had Jurkat cell RNA spiked in.

This clonotype was seen at least ten times. The chain joins TRBV5-3 to TRBJ1-2; 7 positions agree with TRBD1. TRBV5-3 is labeled an ORF, and its function is uncertain. Germline trimming cut 8 bases from V and 6 bases from J; bases unmatched to any gene: 10. The CDR3 sequence is 13 residues long. The CDR3 sequence: CASTTGSFDGYTF. Written as DNA, the CDR3 is TGTGCCAGCACGACAGGGAGTTTTGATGGCTACACCTTC.

This chain connects TRBV11-3 to TRBJ2-1; perhaps D is TRBD1 or TRBD2 (5 bases each). The CDR3 contains 15 residues. The V end lost 1 base, the J end lost 2 bases, and 9 bases lay between the germline ends. The germline gives CDR1 SGHNT, CDR2 YENEEA. CDR3: CASSLVGDTYNEQFF. CDR3 coding DNA: TGTGCCAGCAGCTTAGTGGGGGATACCTACAATGAGCAGTTCTTC. The full variable domain, rest sourced from reference TRBV11-3 and TRBJ2-1, is EAGVVQSPRYKIIEKKQPVAFWCNPISGHNTLYWYLQNLGQGPELLIRYENEEAVDDSQLPKDRFSAERLKGVDSTLKIQPAELGDSAVYLCASSLVGDTYNEQFFGPGTRLTVL.

This clonotype was recorded a few times. The J gene is TRBJ2-2, the V gene TRBV19; D possibly uses TRBD1 or TRBD2 (6 bases each). The germline CDR1 and CDR2 sequences are LNHDA and SQIVND (reference sequence). The CDR3 loop spans 15 amino acids. Trimming pared 7 bases from V and 1 base from J, leaving 13 bases between. The CDR3 DNA reads as TGTGCCAGTAACCAAGGAGGGGGGAACACCGGGGAGCTGTTTTTT. Its protein is CASNQGGGNTGELFF.

The chain is built from TRBV9 and TRBJ2-7; D gene unclear. Looked up from germline, CDR1 is SGDLS and CDR2 is YYNGEE. Trimming removed 0 bases from V and 2 bases from J, with 9 bases in between. This CDR3 comprises 14 residues. The chain's CDR3 is CASSVALGTYEQYF. The CDR3 DNA reads as TGTGCCAGCAGCGTAGCTCTGGGCACCTACGAGCAGTACTTC.

At least ten counts were recorded for this clonotype. The chain recombines TRBV25-1 with TRBJ2-7; 11 bases are a match to TRBD2. The V gene end was trimmed by 6 bases and the J gene end by 0 bases; junction bases not matched to a gene: 4. Per germline, CDR1 MGHDK and CDR2 SYGVNS. There are 15 residues in the CDR3. CDR3 sequence reads: CASRDSGGASYEQYF. DNA for the CDR3: TGTGCCAGCAGGGATAGCGGGGGGGCCTCCTACGAGCAGTACTTC.

This clonotype was detected many times. The chain joins TRBV23-1 to TRBJ1-2; no clear D gene. TRBV23-1 is marked as an open reading frame, function uncertain. The CDR3 is 12 residues long. The V gene lost 1 base and the J gene lost 4 bases, with 4 bases spanning the gap. Written as DNA, the CDR3 is TGCGCCAGCAGTCAATTCGGCTATGGCTACACCTTC. Its protein is CASSQFGYGYTF.

Comments on this clonotype: One base away lies a much larger clone, so this may be a sequencing read error. This chain links TRBV13 with TRBJ2-2; D is perhaps TRBD2 (7 bases). Germline V CDR1 and CDR2: PRHDT, FYEKMQ (reference sequence). The CDR3 spans 15 residues. The CDR3 protein is CASRLGGAGTGELFF. The CDR3 nucleotides read TGTGCCAGCCGCTTAGGGGGGGCAGGTACCGGGGAGCTGTTTTTT. Full variable domain (remainder filled in from reference TRBV13 and TRBJ2-2): AAGVIQSPRHLIKEKRETATLKCYPIPRHDTVYWYQQGPGQDPQFLISFYEKMQSDKGSIPDRFSAQQFSDYHSELNMSSLELGDSALYFCASRLGGAGTGELFFGEGSRLTVL.

The gene calls are TRBV27 and TRBJ2-5; no clear D. The CDR3 length is 14 residues. V shed 1 base and J shed 5 bases, with 11 bases lying between them. The V gene's germline CDR1 is MNHEY and CDR2 SMNVEV (reference sequence). The CDR3 DNA sequence: TGTGCCAGCAGTTTATTAGGCCAGCAGGAGACCCAGTACTTC. This sequence encodes CASSLLGQQETQYF.

V usage is TRBV7-6 and J usage is TRBJ2-1; no definite D call. With 2 bases removed from V and 8 bases from J, the gap between germline ends came to 10 bases. Germline assignment: CDR1 SGHVS and CDR2 FNYEAQ. This CDR3 comprises 13 residues. CDR3 sequence reads: CASSLQARYEQFF. The CDR3 nucleotides read TGTGCCAGCAGCTTACAGGCCCGCTATGAGCAGTTCTTC.

In this sample, this clonotype turned up many times. The chain uses TRBV4-1 and TRBJ1-1; 7 nucleotides line up with TRBD1. Losses at the gene ends were 4 bases for V and 6 bases for J; bases not matched to a gene: 14. This CDR3 contains 16 residues. Germline V lookup: CDR1 MGHRA, CDR2 YSYEKL. The CDR3 loop reads CASSPIATGMDAEAFF. The CDR3 bases are TGCGCCAGCAGCCCTATCGCGACAGGGATGGACGCTGAAGCTTTCTTT.

The sample holds a few counts of this clonotype. The chain links TRBV11-3 to TRBJ2-7; TRBD2 agrees at 14 bases. The CDR3 is 15 residues long. The germline V gene encodes CDR1 SGHNT and CDR2 YENEEA. The J segment lost 7 bases and the V segment lost 5 bases, leaving 7 bases of the junction unmatched. The CDR3 region is CASSPRLAGGNEQYF. The CDR3 nucleotides are TGTGCCAGCAGCCCGCGACTAGCGGGAGGGAATGAGCAGTACTTC.

This clonotype appeared a few times. The V gene is TRBV27, the J gene TRBJ2-7; D is unclear. The CDR3 totals 13 residues. Germline CDR1 reads MNHEY; CDR2 reads SMNVEV (reference sequence). The V and J ends lost 4 bases and 3 bases respectively, with 10 bases between them. CDR3 amino acids: CASSSLTHYEQYF. CDR3 nucleotide sequence: TGTGCCAGCAGTTCCCTCACTCACTACGAGCAGTACTTC.

This clonotype has only a few counts. The chain employs TRBV3-1 and TRBJ2-1; TRBD2 agrees at 10 bases. The trim removed 0 bases at V and 6 bases at J, leaving 14 bases unmatched. The CDR3 is 19 amino acids. Germline V gene sequence: CDR1 LGHDT, CDR2 YNNKEL (reference sequence). This chain's CDR3 is CASSQDRSVRTSGFNEQFF. The CDR3 coding sequence is TGTGCCAGCAGCCAAGATCGGTCGGTCCGGACTAGCGGTTTCAATGAGCAGTTCTTC.

The sample holds a few counts of this clonotype. The chain links TRBV27 to TRBJ2-2; D is unresolved. CDR1 is MNHEY and CDR2 is SMNVEV in the germline V gene (reference sequence). The length of the CDR3 is 15 residues. Trimming removed 0 bases from V and 7 bases from J, with 12 bases in between. The chain's CDR3 is CASSLSLGFGGELFF. The DNA of the CDR3 is TGTGCCAGCAGTTTATCGTTAGGGTTTGGCGGGGAGCTGTTTTTT.

This clonotype was recorded a few times. This chain joins TRBV18 and TRBJ1-4; a weak D match, TRBD1 (5 bases). Trimming removed 0 bases from V and 8 bases from J, with 13 bases in between. Germline CDR1 KGHSH, CDR2 LQKENI. CDR3 length: 15 amino acids. The CDR3 here is CASSPPEQVPEKLFF. For the CDR3, the DNA is TGTGCCAGCTCACCACCGGAACAGGTGCCAGAAAAACTGTTTTTT. The full variable domain, its missing parts supplied by reference TRBV18 and TRBJ1-4, is NAGVMQNPRHLVRRRGQEARLRCSPMKGHSHVYWYRQLPEEGLKFMVYLQKENIIDESGMPKERFSAEFPKEGPSILRIQQVVRGDSAAYFCASSPPEQVPEKLFFGSGTQLSVL.

The chain recombines TRBV27 with TRBJ1-5; D possibly corresponds to TRBD1 (6 bases). Trimming removed 6 bases at V and 5 bases at J, with 11 bases between. CDR1 and CDR2 from the germline V gene are MNHEY and SMNVEV (reference sequence). This CDR3 has 13 amino acids. The CDR3 is CASRQGQYQPQHF. CDR3 in DNA: TGTGCCAGCAGGCAGGGGCAATATCAGCCCCAGCATTTT.

This clonotype was observed at least ten times. This chain uses TRBV7-9 with TRBJ2-1; D ambiguous. Germline V lookup: CDR1 SEHNR, CDR2 FQNEAQ (reference sequence). Trimming took 1 base from V and 8 from J, leaving 6 bases between them. There are 12 residues in the CDR3. The chain's CDR3 is CASSLVSHEQFF. The CDR3 DNA reads as TGTGCCAGCAGCTTAGTGAGCCATGAGCAGTTCTTC.

The table lists this clonotype with a few counts. The V call is TRBV3-2, the J call TRBJ2-3; TRBD1 is the table's D call, not checked against the DNA. TRBV3-2 is a pseudogene segment. The CDR3 runs to 15 residues. The CDR3 sequence is CASSQWGQYTDTQYF. CDR3 in DNA: TGTGCCAGCAGCCAGTGGGGACAGTACACAGATACGCAGTATTTT.

This clonotype was picked up many times. The chain couples TRBV2 to TRBJ2-1, with D possibly matching TRBD2 (5 bases). Trimming cost V 2 bases and J 7 bases, with 15 bases left between them. The CDR3 sequence is 15 residues long. Germline loops: CDR1 SNHLY, CDR2 FYNNEI. CDR3 DNA sequence: TGTGCCAGCAGTGAAAGGTTCGTCGGGGTAAATGAGCAGTTCTTC. Its protein product is CASSERFVGVNEQFF.

In this sample, this clonotype turned up many times. This chain links TRBV20-1 with TRBJ2-1, with 7 bases fitting TRBD1. CDR3 length: 15 residues. Germline V gene sequence: CDR1 DFQATT, CDR2 SNEGSKA (reference sequence). The ends lost 2 bases at V and 8 bases at J; junction bases unmatched: 12. For the CDR3, the DNA is TGCAGTGCTAGATCCCCGGGACAGTACATGGATGAGCAGTTCTTC. Protein product: CSARSPGQYMDEQFF.

This chain's CDR3 is CASSDGGLSSGANVLTF. CDR3 bases: TGTGCCAGTAGTGATGGGGGGCTTAGCTCTGGGGCCAACGTCCTGACTTTC. V gene TRBV19 combines with J gene TRBJ2-6; D tentatively reads TRBD1 or TRBD2 (6 bases each). Looked up from germline, CDR1 is LNHDA and CDR2 is SQIVND (reference sequence). This CDR3 region has 17 residues. The V and J ends lost 5 bases and 0 bases respectively, with 14 bases between them.

The sample holds a few counts of this clonotype. V and J are TRBV27 and TRBJ2-6, with D perhaps TRBD1 (5 bases). The germline CDR1 and CDR2 sequences are MNHEY and SMNVEV (reference sequence). CDR3 size: 16 residues. V was pared by 5 bases and J by 0 bases, with 11 bases between. The CDR3 here is CASSPQQVSGANVLTF. The DNA of the CDR3 is TGTGCCAGCAGTCCCCAACAGGTCTCTGGGGCCAACGTCCTGACTTTC.

A word on this clonotype: A much more abundant neighbour one base away suggests this may be a read error. This chain uses TRBV6-2 or TRBV6-3 with TRBJ2-7; the match to TRBD2 covers 7 bases. Germline V gene data show CDR1 as MNHEY and CDR2 as SVGEGT. The junction had 6 bases not matched to a gene; V was cut back by 5 bases and J by 5 bases. The CDR3 is 13 amino acids. CDR3 nucleotide sequence: TGTGCCAGCAGTCTGGGAGGGCGCCACGAGCAGTACTTC. Amino acid sequence: CASSLGGRHEQYF.

Comments on this clonotype: Possible read error: a much larger clone is one base away. The CDR3 loop is CAWSVGRGRYF. In DNA form, the CDR3 reads TGTGCCTGGAGTGTAGGCAGGGGGCGGTACTTC. The genes are TRBV30 and TRBJ2-7; 8 bases are shared with TRBD1. Germline assignment: CDR1 GTSNPN and CDR2 SVGIG (reference sequence). V gave up 0 bases and J gave up 12 bases; unmatched junction bases: 4. This CDR3 spans 11 amino acids.

The table lists this clonotype with a few counts. Just one base apart from a much larger clone, this may be a read error. The CDR3 sequence is CASSLLGLVEETQYF. The CDR3, as DNA: TGTGCCAGCAGCTTGTTGGGACTAGTCGAAGAGACCCAGTACTTC. The chain couples TRBV7-6 to TRBJ2-5, with TRBD2 identical over 8 bases. The CDR3 sequence is 15 residues long. Per germline, CDR1 SGHVS and CDR2 FNYEAQ. The J segment lost 3 bases and the V segment lost 3 bases, leaving 6 bases of the junction unmatched.